A single sample gave rise to the 15 T cell receptor beta chains below, sequenced in a study of Graves' ophthalmopathy and Graves' hyperthyroidism. TCR beta CDR3 regions were amplified from RNA transcripts. After a first-round RT-PCR with HTBI primers, a second-round multiplex PCR was run. TCRdb fed the multiplex PCR reads into MiXCR, producing one record per CDR3 protein. The top ten hold 8.5% to 9.5% of the sample, which has over 200,000 distinct CDR3 sequences, under 30% seen once. Sequenced: peripheral blood. The receptors were sampled from a man over 45 with Graves' ophthalmopathy.

The CDR3 DNA reads TGTGCCAGCAGTTTATTGAACACCATATATTTT. Its translation is CASSLLNTIYF. V and J are TRBV28 and TRBJ1-3; D is ambiguous. CDR3 size: 11 residues. Trimming shortened V by 1 base and J by 7 bases, and 2 bases separated the two germline ends. Germline V gives CDR1 MDHEN, CDR2 SYDVKM.

This clonotype was detected ten times or more. The rearrangement links TRBV9 to TRBJ2-2; no reliable D call. CDR1 is SGDLS, CDR2 YYNGEE, per germline. The ends were cut back, 0 bases at V and 4 bases at J, with 10 bases in the middle. This CDR3 is 15 amino acids long. The DNA of the CDR3 is TGTGCCAGCAGCGTAGAGTCTAGAGGCACCGGGGAGCTGTTTTTT. Protein product: CASSVESRGTGELFF.

In its sample, this clonotype was seen many times. The genes are TRBV27 and TRBJ1-6, with 9 bases aligning to TRBD1. There are 16 residues in the CDR3. V shed 4 bases and J 5 bases; nucleotides not matched to a gene: 6. The germline V gene has CDR1 MNHEY and CDR2 SMNVEV (reference sequence). CDR3: CASSSRTGVNNSPLHF. The CDR3 DNA is TGTGCCAGCAGTTCCCGGACAGGGGTGAATAATTCACCCCTCCACTTT.

The rearrangement uses TRBV6-2 or TRBV6-3 and TRBJ2-7; D possibly corresponds to TRBD1 (6 bases). The CDR3 has 14 amino acids. Germline-derived CDR1 and CDR2 are MNHEY and SVGEGT. The germline V and J ends were trimmed by 2 bases and 3 bases, with 11 bases remaining between them. In DNA, the CDR3 is TGTGCCAGCAGTTACGCAGGACAGCGCTACGAGCAGTACTTC. Translated: CASSYAGQRYEQYF.

This clonotype was detected ten times or more. The chain has TRBV27 and TRBJ2-5, with 10 bases that match TRBD1. The J segment lost 9 bases and the V segment lost 2 bases, leaving 9 bases of the junction unmatched. The CDR3 is 15 residues long. Germline-derived CDR1 and CDR2 are MNHEY and SMNVEV (reference sequence). The CDR3 sequence is CASSLTGTGATPQYF. DNA for the CDR3: TGTGCCAGCAGTTTAACCGGGACAGGGGCGACGCCCCAGTACTTC.

This clonotype was seen ten or more times. The V call is TRBV24-1, the J call TRBJ1-1; weak D call: TRBD1 (5 bases). Trimming took off 10 bases at V and 2 bases at J, with 10 bases between the two ends. The CDR3 runs to 12 residues. Germline assignment: CDR1 KGHDR and CDR2 SFDVKD. The CDR3, as DNA: TGTGCCACAGGGGCCGACAACACTGAAGCTTTCTTT. Protein product: CATGADNTEAFF.

This clonotype was seen many times. J is TRBJ2-7 and V is TRBV5-1, with D perhaps assigned TRBD1 or TRBD2 (5 bases each). Trimming pared 4 bases from V and 7 bases from J, leaving 15 bases between. The CDR3 is 13 residues long. Germline CDR1 is SGHRS and CDR2 is YFSETQ. The CDR3 DNA reads as TGCGCCAGCAGCGTCCTCCGGGACGGGGAGCAGTACTTC. The encoded protein is CASSVLRDGEQYF.

This clonotype was seen at least ten times. The rearrangement links TRBV6-2 or TRBV6-3 to TRBJ2-2; D is possibly TRBD2 (6 bases). From germline, CDR1 is MNHEY and CDR2 SVGEGT. There are 14 residues in the CDR3. V lost 8 bases, J lost 0 bases, and 10 bases lay in between. CDR3 amino acids: CASARGTNTGELFF. Here the CDR3 DNA reads TGTGCCAGCGCGCGGGGCACGAACACCGGGGAGCTGTTTTTT.

The V gene is TRBV6-1, the J gene TRBJ1-1, with D hard to call. CDR3 length: 13 amino acids. The ends were cut back, 2 bases at V and 5 bases at J, with 9 bases in the middle. Germline CDR1 MNHNS, CDR2 SASEGT. As DNA, the CDR3 is TGTGCCAGCAGTGAACCCACGGTAACTGAAGCTTTCTTT. As protein: CASSEPTVTEAFF.

The rearrangement links TRBV6-2 or TRBV6-3 to TRBJ1-2; D call uncertain. Germline V gene data show CDR1 as MNHEY and CDR2 as SVGEGT. V gave up 6 bases and J gave up 6 bases, with 14 bases separating them. The CDR3 loop spans 13 amino acids. CDR3 sequence reads: CASSPGAWDGYTF. In nucleotides, the CDR3 is TGTGCCAGCAGCCCGGGCGCGTGGGATGGCTACACCTTC.

This clonotype was counted ten times or more. A much bigger clone sits one base away, suggesting this may be a read error. The V call is TRBV12-3 or TRBV12-4, the J call TRBJ2-7; 10 nucleotides agree with TRBD2. The CDR3 covers 14 residues. Trimming took 3 bases from V and 1 from J; bases not matched to a gene: 0. CDR3 nucleotides: TGTGCCAGCAGTTTTAGCGGGAGGTCCTACGAGCAGTACTTC. It specifies CASSFSGRSYEQYF.

This chain joins TRBV11-3 and TRBJ2-5; D gene unclear. Trimming removed 2 bases at V and 3 bases at J, with 13 bases between. This CDR3 has 15 residues. Germline V CDR1 and CDR2: SGHNT, YENEEA. CDR3 in amino acids: CASSLYRGIEETQYF. CDR3 nucleotide sequence: TGTGCCAGCAGCTTATACCGCGGCATAGAAGAGACCCAGTACTTC.

This clonotype was detected ten times or more. This chain uses TRBV25-1 with TRBJ2-7; D gene unclear. V dropped 3 bases and J dropped 9 bases, with 15 bases sitting between them. There are 13 residues in the CDR3. Germline CDR1 MGHDK, CDR2 SYGVNS. This CDR3 is CASSDPGRGGQYF. CDR3 nucleotide sequence: TGTGCCAGCAGTGACCCCGGTCGTGGCGGGCAGTACTTC.

The V and J genes are TRBV6-1 and TRBJ1-1; D ambiguous. From germline, CDR1 is MNHNS and CDR2 SASEGT. CDR3 length: 15 amino acids. V gave up 3 bases and J gave up 1 base, with 12 bases separating them. CDR3 sequence (DNA): TGTGCCAGCAGTGACCAGGCGGAGCAGAACACTGAAGCTTTCTTT. Its protein product is CASSDQAEQNTEAFF.

This clonotype was recorded many times. This sequence joins TRBV12-3 or TRBV12-4 and TRBJ1-1; perhaps TRBD1 as D (5 bases). V gave up 2 bases and J gave up 1 base, with 8 bases separating them. CDR3 length equals 14 residues. This CDR3 is CASSLSTANTEAFF. In DNA form, the CDR3 reads TGTGCCAGCAGTTTATCGACAGCGAACACTGAAGCTTTCTTT.